Below are 3 T cell receptor beta chains sequenced from a single sample in a study of identical twins. TCRdb itself ran the 5' RACE reads through MiXCR, one entry per CDR3 protein. The data show roughly 280,000 distinct CDR3 sequences, with roughly 10% seen just once and roughly 7% held by the top ten. These records were also assigned to another study, of yellow fever vaccine responses in identical twins.

The specimen was CD8+ T cells sorted from blood. These receptors originate from a woman aged 18-29 years in good health.

Points on this clonotype: One junction end disagrees with the germline gene, perhaps due to a read error. CDR3 sequence reads: CASSLGAILYERYF. CDR3 nucleotides: TGTGCCAGCAGCTTAGGTGCCATACTATACGAGCGGTACTTC. The V and J genes are TRBV7-2 and TRBJ2-7; no firm D call. The CDR3 consists of 14 residues. Looked up from germline, CDR1 is SGHTA and CDR2 is FQGNSA.

Ten or more counts support this clonotype. This chain uses TRBV5-1 with TRBJ2-5; 14 bases are a match to TRBD2. This CDR3 spans 18 amino acids. Germline V gene lookup returns CDR1 SGHRS and CDR2 YFSETQ. The J segment lost 5 bases and the V segment lost 3 bases, leaving 12 bases of the junction unmatched. CDR3 in amino acids: CASSWRLAGGPNLETQYF. The CDR3 bases are TGCGCCAGCAGCTGGAGACTAGCGGGGGGGCCGAATTTGGAGACCCAGTACTTC.

This clonotype was found a few times. The chain couples TRBV20-1 to TRBJ2-7; D may be TRBD1 or TRBD2 (5 bases each). Per germline, CDR1 DFQATT and CDR2 SNEGSKA (reference sequence). The CDR3 spans 13 residues. The V end lost 6 bases, the J end lost 1 base, and 13 bases lay between the germline ends. Written as DNA, the CDR3 is TGCAGTGCCCTCGGGACGGCTTCCTACGAGCAGTACTTC. This encodes CSALGTASYEQYF.